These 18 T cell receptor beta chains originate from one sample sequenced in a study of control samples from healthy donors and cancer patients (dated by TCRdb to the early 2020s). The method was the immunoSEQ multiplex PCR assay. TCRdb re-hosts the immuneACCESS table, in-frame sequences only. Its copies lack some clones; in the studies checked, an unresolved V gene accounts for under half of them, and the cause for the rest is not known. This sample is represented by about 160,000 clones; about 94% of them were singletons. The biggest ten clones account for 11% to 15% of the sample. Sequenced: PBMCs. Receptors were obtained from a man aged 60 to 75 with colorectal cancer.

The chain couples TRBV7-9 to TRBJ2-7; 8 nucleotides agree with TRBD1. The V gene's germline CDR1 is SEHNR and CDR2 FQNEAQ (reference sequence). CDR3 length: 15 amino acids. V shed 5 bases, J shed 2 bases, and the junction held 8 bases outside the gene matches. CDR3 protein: CASSQGTGGPYEQYF. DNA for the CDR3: TGTGCCAGCAGCCAAGGGACAGGAGGGCCCTACGAGCAGTACTTC.

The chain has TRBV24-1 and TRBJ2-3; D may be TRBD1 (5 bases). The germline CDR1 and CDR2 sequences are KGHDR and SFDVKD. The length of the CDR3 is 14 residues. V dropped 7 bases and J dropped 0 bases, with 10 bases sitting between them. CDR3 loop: CATRGRVSTDTQYF. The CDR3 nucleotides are TGTGCCACCAGGGGCAGGGTGAGCACAGATACGCAGTATTTT.

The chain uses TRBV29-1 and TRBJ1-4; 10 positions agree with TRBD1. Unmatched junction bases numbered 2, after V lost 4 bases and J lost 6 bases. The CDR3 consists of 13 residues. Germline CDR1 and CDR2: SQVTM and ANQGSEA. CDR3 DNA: TGCAGCGTTGCGGGACAGGGGTATGAAAAACTGTTTTTT. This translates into CSVAGQGYEKLFF. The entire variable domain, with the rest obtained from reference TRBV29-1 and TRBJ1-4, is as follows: SAVISQKPSRDICQRGTSLTIQCQVDSQVTMMFWYRQQPGQSLTLIATANQGSEATYESGFVIDKFPISRPNLTFSTLTVSNMSPEDSSIYLCSVAGQGYEKLFFGSGTQLSVL.

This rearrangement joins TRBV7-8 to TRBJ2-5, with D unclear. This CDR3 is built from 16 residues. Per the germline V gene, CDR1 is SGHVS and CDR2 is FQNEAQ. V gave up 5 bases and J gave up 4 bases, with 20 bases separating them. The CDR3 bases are TGTGCCAGCAGCCCCTTGATGGGCGAGAGAGTAGAGACCCAGTACTTC. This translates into CASSPLMGERVETQYF.

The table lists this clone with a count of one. The CDR3 DNA sequence: TGCAGCGTTGGTCAAATGGGATGGGAAGATACGCAGTATTTT. This translates into CSVGQMGWEDTQYF. The chain recombines TRBV29-1 with TRBJ2-3, with unresolved D. The length of the CDR3 is 14 residues. Trimming took 4 bases from V and 5 from J, leaving 16 bases between them. Germline-derived CDR1 and CDR2 are SQVTM and ANQGSEA.

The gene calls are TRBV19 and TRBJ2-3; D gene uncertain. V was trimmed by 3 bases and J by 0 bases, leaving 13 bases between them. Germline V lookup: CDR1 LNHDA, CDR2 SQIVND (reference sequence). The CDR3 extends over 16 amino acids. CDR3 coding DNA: TGTGCCAGTAGTATGGGCATCACCCTTAGCACAGATACGCAGTATTTT. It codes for CASSMGITLSTDTQYF.

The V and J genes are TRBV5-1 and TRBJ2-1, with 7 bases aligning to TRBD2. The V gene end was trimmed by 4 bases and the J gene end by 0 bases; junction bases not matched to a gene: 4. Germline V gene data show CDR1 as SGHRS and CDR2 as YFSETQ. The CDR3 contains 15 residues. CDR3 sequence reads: CASSRGGVSYNEQFF. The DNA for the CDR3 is TGCGCCAGCAGCCGGGGAGGGGTCTCCTACAATGAGCAGTTCTTC.

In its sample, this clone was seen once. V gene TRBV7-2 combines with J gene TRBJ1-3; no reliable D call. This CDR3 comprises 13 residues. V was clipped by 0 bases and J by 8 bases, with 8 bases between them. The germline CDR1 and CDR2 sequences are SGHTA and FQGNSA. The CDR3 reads CASSLAEGDTIYF. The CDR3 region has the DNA TGTGCCAGCAGCTTAGCGGAGGGAGACACCATATATTTT.

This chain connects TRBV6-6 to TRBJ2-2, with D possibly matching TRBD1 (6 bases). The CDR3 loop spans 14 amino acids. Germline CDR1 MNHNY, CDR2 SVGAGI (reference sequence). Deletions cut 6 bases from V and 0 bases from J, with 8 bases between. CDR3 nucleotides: TGTGCCAGCAGCGGACAGTCGAACACCGGGGAGCTGTTTTTT. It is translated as CASSGQSNTGELFF.

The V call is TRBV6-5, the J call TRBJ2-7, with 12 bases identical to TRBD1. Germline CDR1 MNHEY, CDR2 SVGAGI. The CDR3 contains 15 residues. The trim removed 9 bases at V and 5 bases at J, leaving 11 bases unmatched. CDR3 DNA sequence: TGTGCCAGTCTTAAGGGGACAGGGGGCTCGGACGAGCAGTACTTC. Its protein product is CASLKGTGGSDEQYF.

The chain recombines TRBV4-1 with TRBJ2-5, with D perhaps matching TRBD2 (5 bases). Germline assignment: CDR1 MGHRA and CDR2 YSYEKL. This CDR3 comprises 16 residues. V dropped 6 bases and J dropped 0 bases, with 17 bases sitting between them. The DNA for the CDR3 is TGCGCCAGCAGGCTAACACTAGTCGAGTACCAAGAGACCCAGTACTTC. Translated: CASRLTLVEYQETQYF.

In DNA, the CDR3 is TGCGCCAGCAGCTCCAGACCTCTGGACGGGAACACTGAAGCTTTCTTT. Amino acid sequence: CASSSRPLDGNTEAFF. The V and J genes are TRBV5-1 and TRBJ1-1; D not certain. The ends were cut back, 3 bases at V and 1 base at J, with 16 bases in the middle. Germline CDR1 and CDR2: SGHRS and YFSETQ. The length of the CDR3 is 16 residues.

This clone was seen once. The CDR3 DNA reads TGTGCCGCGGGGGGGGTCGATGAAAAACTGTTTTTT. Encoded protein: CAAGGVDEKLFF. The chain uses TRBV2 and TRBJ1-4; maybe TRBD1 (5 bases). The CDR3 is made up of 12 amino acids. Germline lookup yields CDR1 SNHLY and CDR2 FYNNEI. V was clipped by 11 bases and J by 6 bases, with 13 bases between them.

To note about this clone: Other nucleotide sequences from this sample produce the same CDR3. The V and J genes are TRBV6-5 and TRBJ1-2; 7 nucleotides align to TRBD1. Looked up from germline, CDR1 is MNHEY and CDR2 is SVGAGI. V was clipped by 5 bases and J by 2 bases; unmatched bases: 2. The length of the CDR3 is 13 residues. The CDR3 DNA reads TGTGCCAGCAGTCCGACAGGGAACTATGGCTACACCTTC. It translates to CASSPTGNYGYTF.

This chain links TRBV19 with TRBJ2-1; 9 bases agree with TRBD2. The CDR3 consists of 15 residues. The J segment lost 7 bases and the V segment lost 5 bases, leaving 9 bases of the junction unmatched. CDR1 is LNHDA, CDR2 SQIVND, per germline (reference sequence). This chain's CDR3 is CASSLSGGGRNEQFF. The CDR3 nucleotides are TGTGCCAGTAGTCTTAGCGGGGGCGGGAGAAATGAGCAGTTCTTC. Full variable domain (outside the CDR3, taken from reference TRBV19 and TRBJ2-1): DGGITQSPKYLFRKEGQNVTLSCEQNLNHDAMYWYRQDPGQGLRLIYYSQIVNDFQKGDIAEGYSVSREKKESFPLTVTSAQKNPTAFYLCASSLSGGGRNEQFFGPGTRLTVL.

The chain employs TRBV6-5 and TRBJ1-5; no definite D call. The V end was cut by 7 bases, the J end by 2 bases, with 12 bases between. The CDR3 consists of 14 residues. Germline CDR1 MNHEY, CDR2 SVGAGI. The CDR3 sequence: CASMGRVGNQPQHF. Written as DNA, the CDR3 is TGTGCCAGCATGGGTAGGGTGGGCAATCAGCCCCAGCATTTT.

The DNA of the CDR3 is TGTGCCAGCAGTCGAATAGCGGGGAGCTCCTACGAGCAGTACTTC. Its protein is CASSRIAGSSYEQYF. The J gene is TRBJ2-7, the V gene TRBV6-5; 8 bases agree with TRBD2. The trim removed 5 bases at V and 0 bases at J, leaving 6 bases unmatched. CDR3 length equals 15 residues. The germline CDR1 and CDR2 sequences are MNHEY and SVGAGI.

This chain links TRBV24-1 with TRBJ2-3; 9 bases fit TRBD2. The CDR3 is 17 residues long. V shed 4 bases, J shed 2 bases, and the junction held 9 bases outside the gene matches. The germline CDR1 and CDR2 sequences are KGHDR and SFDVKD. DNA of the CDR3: TGTGCCACCAGTGAGCCGACTAGCGGTAAAGTCACAGATACGCAGTATTTT. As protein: CATSEPTSGKVTDTQYF.